This T cell receptor beta chain was sequenced in a study of T cell changes during pregnancy in multiple sclerosis. Sequenced by immunoSEQ multiplex PCR; TCRdb stores in-frame clones only, minus some. In the table there are 75,000 to 80,000 clones, over 85% of which are singletons. Germline-derived CDR1 and CDR2 are SGHTA and FQGTGA. The CDR3 contains 15 residues. With 5 bases clipped from V and 11 bases from J, the junction kept 12 bases outside the gene matches. This receptor was obtained from a female donor in good health, enrolled as a control in a pregnancy study. V and J are TRBV7-3 and TRBJ2-1, with 10 bases fitting TRBD2. Source: peripheral blood, taken in the second trimester of pregnancy. In nucleotides, the CDR3 is TGTGCCAGCAGCCAATCAGCGGGGGGGACAATTAAGCAGTTCTTC. Translation gives CASSQSAGGTIKQFF.